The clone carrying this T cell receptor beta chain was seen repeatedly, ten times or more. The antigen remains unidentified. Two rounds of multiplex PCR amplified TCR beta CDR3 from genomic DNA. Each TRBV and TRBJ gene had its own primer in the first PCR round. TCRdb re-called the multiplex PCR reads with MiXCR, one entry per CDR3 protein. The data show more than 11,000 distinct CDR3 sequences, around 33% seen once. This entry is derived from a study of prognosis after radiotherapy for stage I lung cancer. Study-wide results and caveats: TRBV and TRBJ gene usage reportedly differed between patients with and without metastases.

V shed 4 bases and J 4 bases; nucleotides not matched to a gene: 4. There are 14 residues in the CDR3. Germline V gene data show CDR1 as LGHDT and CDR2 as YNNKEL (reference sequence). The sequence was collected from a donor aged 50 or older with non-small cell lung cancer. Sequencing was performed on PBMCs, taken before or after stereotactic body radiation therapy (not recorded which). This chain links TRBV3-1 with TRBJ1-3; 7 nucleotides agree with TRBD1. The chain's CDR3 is CASSRQGTGNTIYF. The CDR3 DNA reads TGTGCCAGCAGCCGACAGGGTACCGGAAACACCATATATTTT. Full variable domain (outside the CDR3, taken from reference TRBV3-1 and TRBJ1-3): DTAVSQTPKYLVTQMGNDKSIKCEQNLGHDTMYWYKQDSKKFLKIMFSYNNKELIINETVPNRFSPKSPDKAHLNLHINSLELGDSAVYFCASSRQGTGNTIYFGEGSWLTVV.